This entry lists 26 T cell receptor beta chains sequenced from one sample in a study of persistence of HIV-infected CD4 T cells. Cells were stimulated nonspecifically with anti-CD3/anti-CD28 magnetic beads. Sorting selected CD4+ T cells upregulating both CD40 ligand and CD69. These receptors' targets are unknown. The libraries were made with immunoSEQ version 4 in survey mode. Sequencing used immunoSEQ multiplex PCR; TCRdb keeps in-frame clones, though not all of them. The repertoire includes around 39,000 clones, more than 80% of them detected once, and over 0.9% sits in the top ten. Material: CD4+ T cells sorted from PBMCs after roughly 20-hour stimulation, obtained from a patient who received antiretroviral therapy. The origin of the receptors is an adult man with HIV who was CMV-seropositive.

In regard to this clone: At one end the junction does not follow the germline gene, possibly because of a read error. V is TRBV5-1 and J is TRBJ2-2; the D gene could be TRBD1 or TRBD2 (6 bases each). CDR1 SGHRS and CDR2 YFSETQ come from the germline V gene. The CDR3 has 14 amino acids. DNA for the CDR3: TGCGCCAGCAGATTGGAGGGGGTAACCGGGGAGCTGTTTTTT. The encoded protein is CASRLEGVTGELFF. The full variable domain, completed using reference TRBV5-1 and TRBJ2-2, is KAGVTQTPRYLIKTRGQQVTLSCSPISGHRSVSWYQQTPGQGLQFLFEYFSETQRNKGNFPGRFSGRQFSNSRSEMNVSTLELGDSALYLCASRLEGVTGELFFGEGSRLTVL.

The chain employs TRBV18 and TRBJ1-1; possibly TRBD1 for D (5 bases). Trimming stripped 1 base from V and 0 bases from J, with 9 bases between. The germline gives CDR1 KGHSH, CDR2 LQKENI. This CDR3 has 15 amino acids. CDR3 nucleotides: TGTGCCAGCTCACCACGAGGGGTGGTGAACACTGAAGCTTTCTTT. Its translation: CASSPRGVVNTEAFF.

The rearrangement links TRBV18 to TRBJ2-7; no definite D call. CDR1 and CDR2 from the germline V gene are KGHSH and LQKENI. The V and J ends lost 3 bases and 2 bases respectively, with 8 bases between them. The CDR3 totals 13 residues. The CDR3 nucleotides read TGTGCCAGCTCACCCAACCGAGCCTACGAGCAGTACTTC. Its protein is CASSPNRAYEQYF.

J is TRBJ1-1 and V is TRBV5-1; no reliable D call. There are 15 residues in the CDR3. V shed 2 bases and J shed 0 bases, with 11 bases lying between them. Germline CDR1 and CDR2: SGHRS and YFSETQ. The CDR3 DNA sequence: TGCGCCAGCAGCTTATTGACTGGGATGAACACTGAAGCTTTCTTT. Its translation: CASSLLTGMNTEAFF.

The gene calls are TRBV19 and TRBJ1-4; D possibly corresponds to TRBD1 (6 bases). The CDR3 contains 15 residues. Germline V gene sequence: CDR1 LNHDA, CDR2 SQIVND (reference sequence). V was cut by 7 bases and J by 4 bases, with 16 bases left in between. CDR3 in DNA: TGTGCCAGTAATGCCAGGGGACACCTTAATGAAAAACTGTTTTTT. It is translated as CASNARGHLNEKLFF.

This sequence joins TRBV7-9 and TRBJ2-7, with 9 bases aligning to TRBD1. The CDR3 length is 16 residues. CDR1 and CDR2 from the germline V gene are SEHNR and FQNEAQ (reference sequence). The ends lost 1 base at V and 3 bases at J; junction bases unmatched: 7. The CDR3 DNA follows: TGTGCCAGCAGCTTAGTGATGGGGGGACAGGGCTACGAGCAGTACTTC. It encodes CASSLVMGGQGYEQYF.

V is TRBV9 and J is TRBJ2-2, with D tentatively TRBD2 (5 bases). V lost 0 bases and J lost 6, with 15 bases in between. CDR1 is SGDLS, CDR2 YYNGEE, per germline. CDR3 length equals 16 residues. The CDR3 loop is CASSVGSSVSAGELFF. Written as DNA, the CDR3 is TGTGCCAGCAGCGTAGGAAGTAGCGTTAGCGCCGGGGAGCTGTTTTTT.

J is TRBJ1-1 and V is TRBV19, with 8 bases matching TRBD1. The CDR3 consists of 15 residues. Germline V lookup: CDR1 LNHDA, CDR2 SQIVND (reference sequence). With V trimmed by 8 bases and J by 3 bases, 11 bases remained unmatched. CDR3 sequence reads: CASGPQGAEDTEAFF. The CDR3, as DNA: TGTGCCAGTGGACCCCAGGGGGCGGAGGACACTGAAGCTTTCTTT. The complete variable domain, with remaining parts taken from reference TRBV19 and TRBJ1-1, reads DGGITQSPKYLFRKEGQNVTLSCEQNLNHDAMYWYRQDPGQGLRLIYYSQIVNDFQKGDIAEGYSVSREKKESFPLTVTSAQKNPTAFYLCASGPQGAEDTEAFFGQGTRLTVV.

The chain uses TRBV24-1 and TRBJ2-2, with D possibly matching TRBD1 (6 bases). This CDR3 contains 17 residues. V was shortened by 4 bases and J by 4 bases, with 18 bases between the two germline ends. CDR1 KGHDR and CDR2 SFDVKD come from the germline V gene. The CDR3 sequence: CATSDPGGQRSTGELFF. The CDR3 nucleotides read TGTGCCACCAGTGACCCTGGGGGCCAACGTAGCACCGGGGAGCTGTTTTTT.

The rearrangement links TRBV3-1 (or the pseudogene TRBV3-2) to TRBJ2-2; D uncertain. Germline V lookup: CDR1 LGHDT, CDR2 YNNKEL (reference sequence). CDR3 length: 15 amino acids. Trimming pared 0 bases from V and 7 bases from J, leaving 12 bases between. The CDR3 nucleotides are TGTGCCAGCAGCCAAGAGGGCAGGAAAGGCGGGGAGCTGTTTTTT. This sequence encodes CASSQEGRKGGELFF.

A remark on this clone: The same CDR3 arises from other DNA sequences in this sample as well. J is TRBJ1-6 and V is TRBV7-9, with 8 positions matching TRBD1. The CDR3 loop spans 16 amino acids. Germline values: CDR1 SEHNR, CDR2 FQNEAQ (reference sequence). V shed 4 bases and J 4 bases; nucleotides not matched to a gene: 6. This CDR3 reads CASSSGQGFYNSPLHF. In DNA, the CDR3 is TGTGCCAGCAGCTCCGGACAGGGCTTTTATAATTCACCCCTCCACTTT.

The chain couples TRBV5-1 to TRBJ2-3; 11 bases agree with TRBD2. This CDR3 is built from 18 residues. The trim removed 4 bases at V and 4 bases at J, leaving 14 bases unmatched. Germline V gene data show CDR1 as SGHRS and CDR2 as YFSETQ. The CDR3 is CASSRGLAGGIRSDTQYF. CDR3 DNA: TGCGCCAGCAGCCGGGGGCTAGCGGGGGGTATACGATCAGATACGCAGTATTTT.

In this sample, this clone turned up once. The chain couples TRBV2 to TRBJ2-7; D is unresolved. The CDR3 totals 11 residues. Germline V lookup: CDR1 SNHLY, CDR2 FYNNEI. The V end was cut by 7 bases, the J end by 3 bases, with 7 bases between. The CDR3 here is CASNLYYEQYF. CDR3 in DNA: TGTGCCAGCAATTTATACTACGAGCAGTACTTC.

The chain combines TRBV12-3 or TRBV12-4 with TRBJ1-1; D unresolved. CDR3 length: 13 residues. V was shortened by 2 bases and J by 3 bases, with 7 bases between the two germline ends. The CDR3 region is CASSLKGYTEAFF. The CDR3 region has the DNA TGTGCCAGCAGTTTAAAGGGTTACACTGAAGCTTTCTTT.

The chain uses TRBV27 and TRBJ1-1; D perhaps matches TRBD1 (6 bases). Germline lookup yields CDR1 MNHEY and CDR2 SMNVEV (reference sequence). This CDR3 has 15 amino acids. The germline V and J ends were trimmed by 7 bases and 2 bases, with 17 bases remaining between them. Here the CDR3 DNA reads TGTGCCAGCACCAAAAGGGGGGGTACCAACACTGAAGCTTTCTTT. Its translation: CASTKRGGTNTEAFF.

Only one count was recorded for this clone. The rearrangement uses TRBV7-9 and TRBJ2-1; TRBD1 might be the D (5 bases). Between the trimmed V and J ends, which lost 4 bases and 6 bases, there was a span of 19 bases. Germline V gene lookup returns CDR1 SEHNR and CDR2 FQNEAQ (reference sequence). The CDR3 contains 16 residues. The CDR3 sequence: CASSSPGRAQFNEQFF. The CDR3 DNA sequence: TGTGCCAGCAGCTCCCCGGGCAGGGCCCAATTCAATGAGCAGTTCTTC.

The chain couples TRBV2 to TRBJ1-5; 8 bases agree with TRBD1. CDR1 and CDR2 from the germline V gene are SNHLY and FYNNEI. Losses at the gene ends were 6 bases for V and 3 bases for J; bases not matched to a gene: 7. The CDR3 has 15 residues. CDR3 protein: CASSAEGQVNQPQHF. Written as DNA, the CDR3 is TGTGCCAGCAGCGCAGAGGGACAGGTCAATCAGCCCCAGCATTTT.

This chain's CDR3 is CASSGRQFYGYTF. In DNA, the CDR3 is TGTGCCAGCAGTGGCAGACAGTTTTATGGCTACACCTTC. This chain joins TRBV2 and TRBJ1-2; a weak D match, TRBD1 (5 bases). This CDR3 contains 13 residues. The germline V gene encodes CDR1 SNHLY and CDR2 FYNNEI. Trimming stripped 4 bases from V and 5 bases from J, with 11 bases between.

J is TRBJ2-1 and V is TRBV5-5; D gene uncertain. The CDR3 contains 14 residues. Trimming shortened V by 4 bases and J by 10 bases, and 18 bases separated the two germline ends. Germline CDR1 and CDR2: SGHKS and YYEKEE (reference sequence). The DNA of the CDR3 is TGTGCCAGCAGCAACAATCGCTACAGTCGGGAGCAGTTCTTC. Translation gives CASSNNRYSREQFF.

The chain couples TRBV6-1 to TRBJ2-7; tentatively, D is TRBD1 (6 bases). This CDR3 is 15 amino acids long. V lost 2 bases and J lost 1, with 12 bases in between. CDR1 and CDR2 from the germline V gene are MNHNS and SASEGT. CDR3: CASSEPGQLSYEQYF. The DNA for the CDR3 is TGTGCCAGCAGTGAACCGGGACAACTATCCTACGAGCAGTACTTC.

The chain links TRBV28 to TRBJ2-1; tentatively, D is TRBD1 or TRBD2 (5 bases each). Deletions cut 11 bases from V and 8 bases from J, with 19 bases between. CDR1 and CDR2 (germline): MDHEN, SYDVKM. The CDR3 loop spans 13 amino acids. CDR3 DNA: TGTGCCGTAGGAAGCCCCCGGGACGATGAGCAGTTCTTC. It yields the protein CAVGSPRDDEQFF.

The chain is built from TRBV10-3 and TRBJ2-3; D is unresolved. The CDR3 has 12 amino acids. CDR1 ENHRY and CDR2 SYGVKD come from the germline V gene. Trimming cost V 5 bases and J 2 bases, with 5 bases left between them. CDR3 sequence: CAISQNTDTQYF. The CDR3 bases are TGTGCCATCAGTCAGAACACAGATACGCAGTATTTT.

The chain uses TRBV29-1 and TRBJ2-3, with 8 bases aligning to TRBD2. The CDR3 runs to 17 residues. Unmatched junction bases numbered 13, after V lost 4 bases and J lost 1 base. CDR1 and CDR2 from the germline V gene are SQVTM and ANQGSEA. DNA of the CDR3: TGCAGCGTTGTAGCGGCTACTAGCGGCCGACGCACAGATACGCAGTATTTT. Its translation is CSVVAATSGRRTDTQYF.

This sequence joins TRBV6-5 and TRBJ1-3, with no clear D. Germline CDR1 is MNHEY and CDR2 is SVGAGI. This CDR3 spans 15 amino acids. V shed 7 bases and J shed 2 bases, with 15 bases lying between them. The CDR3 loop reads CASTRDPSAGNTIYF. The DNA of the CDR3 is TGTGCCAGCACCCGGGATCCGTCTGCTGGAAACACCATATATTTT.

The V gene is TRBV2, the J gene TRBJ2-1; 7 bases are a match to TRBD1. This CDR3 region has 13 residues. J was trimmed by 8 bases and V by 6 bases; bases with no gene match: 7. The germline gives CDR1 SNHLY, CDR2 FYNNEI. CDR3 protein: CASSPGGFDEQFF. CDR3 nucleotides: TGTGCCAGCAGCCCAGGGGGTTTCGATGAGCAGTTCTTC.

This clone was seen a few times. CDR3 residues: CASSEGGSYEQYF. The CDR3 DNA is TGCGCCAGCAGTGAGGGGGGTTCCTACGAGCAGTACTTC. The V and J genes are TRBV10-1 and TRBJ2-7; D may match TRBD1 or TRBD2 (5 bases each). The CDR3 is 13 residues long. V lost 2 bases, J lost 1 base, and 6 bases lay in between. Looked up from germline, CDR1 is WNHNN and CDR2 is SYGVQD (reference sequence).